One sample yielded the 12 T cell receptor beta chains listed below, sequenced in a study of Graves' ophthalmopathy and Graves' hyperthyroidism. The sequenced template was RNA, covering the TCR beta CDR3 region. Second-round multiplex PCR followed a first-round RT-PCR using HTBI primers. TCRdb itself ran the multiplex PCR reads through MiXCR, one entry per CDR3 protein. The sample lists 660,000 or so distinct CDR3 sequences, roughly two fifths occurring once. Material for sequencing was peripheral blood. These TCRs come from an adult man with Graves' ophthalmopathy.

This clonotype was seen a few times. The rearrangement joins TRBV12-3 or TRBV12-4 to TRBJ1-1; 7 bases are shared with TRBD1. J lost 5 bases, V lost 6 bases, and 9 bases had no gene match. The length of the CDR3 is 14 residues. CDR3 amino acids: CASRNDREGTEAFF. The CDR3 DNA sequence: TGTGCCAGCAGAAATGACAGGGAGGGGACTGAAGCTTTCTTT.

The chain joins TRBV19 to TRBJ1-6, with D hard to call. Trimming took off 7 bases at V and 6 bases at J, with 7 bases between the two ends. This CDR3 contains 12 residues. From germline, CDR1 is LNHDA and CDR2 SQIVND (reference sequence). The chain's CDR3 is CASKGVNSPLHF. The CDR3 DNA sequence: TGTGCCAGTAAGGGAGTTAATTCACCCCTCCACTTT. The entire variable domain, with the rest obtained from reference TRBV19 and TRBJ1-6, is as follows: DGGITQSPKYLFRKEGQNVTLSCEQNLNHDAMYWYRQDPGQGLRLIYYSQIVNDFQKGDIAEGYSVSREKKESFPLTVTSAQKNPTAFYLCASKGVNSPLHFGNGTRLTVT.

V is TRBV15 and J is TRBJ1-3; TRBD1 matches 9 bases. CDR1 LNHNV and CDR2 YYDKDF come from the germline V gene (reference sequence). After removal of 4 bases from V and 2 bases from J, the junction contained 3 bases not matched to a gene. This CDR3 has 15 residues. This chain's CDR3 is CATSKDRGTGNTIYF. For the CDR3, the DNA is TGTGCCACCAGCAAGGACAGGGGAACTGGAAACACCATATATTTT.

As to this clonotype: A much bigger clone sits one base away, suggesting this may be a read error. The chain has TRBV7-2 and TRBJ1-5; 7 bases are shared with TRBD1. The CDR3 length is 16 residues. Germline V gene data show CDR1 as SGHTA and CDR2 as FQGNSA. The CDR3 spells CASSTRGQNSDQPQHF. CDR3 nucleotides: TGTGCCAGTAGTACCCGGGGACAGAATAGCGATCAGCCCCAGCATTTT.

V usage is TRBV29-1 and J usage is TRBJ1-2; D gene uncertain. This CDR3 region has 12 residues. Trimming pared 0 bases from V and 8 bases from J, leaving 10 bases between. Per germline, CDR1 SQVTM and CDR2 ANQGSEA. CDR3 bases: TGCAGCGTTGAAGAGCCGAGGGAAGGCTACACCTTC. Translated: CSVEEPREGYTF.

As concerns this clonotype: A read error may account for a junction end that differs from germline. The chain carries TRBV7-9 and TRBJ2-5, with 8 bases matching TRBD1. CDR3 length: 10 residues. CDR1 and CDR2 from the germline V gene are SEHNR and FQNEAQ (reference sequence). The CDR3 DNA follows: TGTGCCAGCAGCGTAACAGGGGGAGAGTTC. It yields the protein CASSVTGGEF. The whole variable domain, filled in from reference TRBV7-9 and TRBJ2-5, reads DTGVSQNPRHKITKRGQNVTFRCDPISEHNRLYWYRQTLGQGPEFLTYFQNEAQLEKSRLLSDRFSAERPKGSFSTLEIQRTEQGDSAMYLCASSVTGGEFGPGTRLLVL.

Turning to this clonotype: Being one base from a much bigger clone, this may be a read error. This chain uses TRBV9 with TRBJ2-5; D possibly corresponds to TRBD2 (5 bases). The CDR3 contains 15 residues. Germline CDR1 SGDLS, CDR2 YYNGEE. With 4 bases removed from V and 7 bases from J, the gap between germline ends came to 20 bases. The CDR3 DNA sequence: TGTGCCAGCAGCTTAGTCGACTACGCCCGGGGGACCCAGTACTTC. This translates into CASSLVDYARGTQYF.

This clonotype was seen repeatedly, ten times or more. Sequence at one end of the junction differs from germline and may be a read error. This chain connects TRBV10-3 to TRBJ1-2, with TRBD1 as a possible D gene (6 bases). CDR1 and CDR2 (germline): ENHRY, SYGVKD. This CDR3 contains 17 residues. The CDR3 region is CASSEATRGQRYYGYTF. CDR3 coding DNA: TGTGCCAGCAGTGAAGCAACCCGGGGGCAGCGGTACTATGGCTACACCTTC.

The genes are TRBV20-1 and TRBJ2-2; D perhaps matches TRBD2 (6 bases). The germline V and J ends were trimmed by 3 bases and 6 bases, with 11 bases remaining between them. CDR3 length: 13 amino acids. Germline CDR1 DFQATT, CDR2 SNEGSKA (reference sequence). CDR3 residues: CSASRREPGELFF. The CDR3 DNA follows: TGCAGTGCTAGTCGCCGGGAGCCCGGGGAGCTGTTTTTT.

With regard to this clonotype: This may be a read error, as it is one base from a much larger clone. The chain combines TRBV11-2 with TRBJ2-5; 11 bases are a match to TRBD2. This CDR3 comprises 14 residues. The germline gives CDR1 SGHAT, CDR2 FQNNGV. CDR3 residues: CASTLAGGRETRYF. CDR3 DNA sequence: TGTGCCAGCACCCTAGCGGGGGGCCGAGAGACCCGGTACTTC.

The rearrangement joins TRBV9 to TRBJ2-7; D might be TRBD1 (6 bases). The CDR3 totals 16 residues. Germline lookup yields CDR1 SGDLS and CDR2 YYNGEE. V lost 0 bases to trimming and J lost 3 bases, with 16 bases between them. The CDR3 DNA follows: TGTGCCAGCAGCGTAGACGGTGGCAGGGGTTACTACGAGCAGTACTTC. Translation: CASSVDGGRGYYEQYF.

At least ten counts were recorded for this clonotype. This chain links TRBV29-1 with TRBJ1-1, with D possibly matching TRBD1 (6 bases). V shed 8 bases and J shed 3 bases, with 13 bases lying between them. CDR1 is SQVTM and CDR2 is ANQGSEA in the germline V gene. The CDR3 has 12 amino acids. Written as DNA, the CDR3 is TGCAGCTCGGGGGGCGGCTACACTGAAGCTTTCTTT. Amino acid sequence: CSSGGGYTEAFF.